These 4 T cell receptor beta chains originate from one sample sequenced in a study of cytomegalovirus exposure and HLA in healthy donors. Use of 60 Vbeta and 13 Jbeta primers characterized the PCR. Repertoires were generated with immunoSEQ multiplex PCR, while TCRdb's copy carries only in-frame clones and drops some. The data contain some 89,000 clones, 85% of them seen just once; the ten biggest clones take up 6.5% to 9%. Source material: PBMCs. The source of these receptors is a man aged 35 to 55 in good health and CMV-seropositive.

The rearrangement joins TRBV5-1 to TRBJ1-1; unclear D gene. Germline CDR1 reads SGHRS; CDR2 reads YFSETQ. V lost 2 bases and J lost 1, with 9 bases in between. The CDR3 has 14 amino acids. CDR3 sequence reads: CASSLDSTNTEAFF. The DNA of the CDR3 is TGCGCCAGCAGCTTAGACTCTACGAACACTGAAGCTTTCTTT.

The chain uses TRBV9 and TRBJ2-1; the D gene is possibly TRBD1 (5 bases). This CDR3 is 15 amino acids long. The V gene lost 0 bases and the J gene lost 2 bases, with 9 bases spanning the gap. CDR1 and CDR2 from the germline V gene are SGDLS and YYNGEE. The CDR3 reads CASSVVDKAYNEQFF. The CDR3 DNA sequence: TGTGCCAGCAGCGTAGTGGACAAAGCCTACAATGAGCAGTTCTTC.

This clone appeared a single time. This chain joins TRBV19 and TRBJ1-6, with D possibly matching TRBD1 (5 bases). CDR1 LNHDA and CDR2 SQIVND come from the germline V gene (reference sequence). The CDR3 is made up of 15 amino acids. V lost 3 bases, J lost 9 bases, and 15 bases lay in between. The DNA for the CDR3 is TGTGCCAGTAGTATGAGTCAGGGCCGCGTTTCACCCCTCCACTTT. It specifies CASSMSQGRVSPLHF.

This rearrangement joins TRBV19 to TRBJ2-2; possibly TRBD1 for D (5 bases). V was cut by 3 bases and J by 8 bases, with 10 bases left in between. Germline assignment: CDR1 LNHDA and CDR2 SQIVND (reference sequence). The CDR3 is made up of 13 amino acids. CDR3 nucleotide sequence: TGTGCCAGTAGTATGATAGGGGCGGGGGAGCTGTTTTTT. This encodes CASSMIGAGELFF. Based on the CDR3 plus reference TRBV19 and TRBJ2-2, the full variable domain is DGGITQSPKYLFRKEGQNVTLSCEQNLNHDAMYWYRQDPGQGLRLIYYSQIVNDFQKGDIAEGYSVSREKKESFPLTVTSAQKNPTAFYLCASSMIGAGELFFGEGSRLTVL.